This T cell receptor beta chain appears in the sequencing data of a study of T cell changes during pregnancy in multiple sclerosis. Assay: immunoSEQ multiplex PCR; the TCRdb copy retains only in-frame clones and omits some. Seen here are more than 35,000 clones, 90% observed once, and the top ten hold approximately 0.49%. The CDR3 is 14 residues long. Trimming removed 3 bases from V and 6 bases from J, with 12 bases in between. CDR1 and CDR2 from the germline V gene are SGHTA and FQGNSA. Sequencing was performed on CD4+ T cells from peripheral blood mononuclear cells, taken in the first trimester of pregnancy. The V call is TRBV7-2, the J call TRBJ2-1, with D hard to call. This clonotype was obtained from a female donor in good health, enrolled as a control in a pregnancy study. CDR3 loop: CASSFLLGANEQFF. The CDR3 DNA sequence: TGTGCCAGCAGCTTCCTCCTAGGAGCCAATGAGCAGTTCTTC.